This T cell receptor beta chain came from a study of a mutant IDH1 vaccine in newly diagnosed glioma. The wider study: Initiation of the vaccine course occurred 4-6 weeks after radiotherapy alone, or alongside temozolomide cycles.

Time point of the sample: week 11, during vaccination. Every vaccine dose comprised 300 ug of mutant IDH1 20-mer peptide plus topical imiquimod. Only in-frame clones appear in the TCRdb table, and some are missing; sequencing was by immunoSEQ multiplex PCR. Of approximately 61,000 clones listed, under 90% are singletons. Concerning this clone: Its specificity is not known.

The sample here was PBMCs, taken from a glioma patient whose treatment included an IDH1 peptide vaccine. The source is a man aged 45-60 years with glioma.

The CDR3 protein is CAISESGRDSWGEQFF. The DNA of the CDR3 is TGTGCCATCAGTGAGTCGGGGCGGGATAGTTGGGGTGAGCAGTTCTTC. The rearrangement links TRBV10-3 to TRBJ2-1; possibly TRBD2 for D (6 bases). V was shortened by 0 bases and J by 9 bases, with 18 bases between the two germline ends. This CDR3 spans 16 amino acids. Germline loops: CDR1 ENHRY, CDR2 SYGVKD.